What follows are 9 T cell receptor beta chains derived from one specimen sequenced in a study of early T cells in non-severe SARS-CoV-2 infection. TCRdb passed the 5' RACE reads through MiXCR, listing each CDR3 protein once. The table includes tens of thousands of distinct CDR3 sequences, over 8% detected once. The sample here was whole blood, taken at baseline. These receptors were collected from an adult who was a healthcare worker with PCR-confirmed SARS-CoV-2 infection or an uninfected control (not recorded which).

The chain carries TRBV24-1 and TRBJ1-2; D gene ambiguous. V was clipped by 5 bases and J by 0 bases, with 6 bases between them. Per the germline V gene, CDR1 is KGHDR and CDR2 is SFDVKD. CDR3 length: 13 residues. CDR3 bases: TGTGCCACCAGTGGTTCTCCTAACTATGGCTACACCTTC. Translation: CATSGSPNYGYTF.

The gene calls are TRBV28 and TRBJ2-2, with a weak D call TRBD1 (5 bases). Germline V gene sequence: CDR1 MDHEN, CDR2 SYDVKM. With 11 bases removed from V and 5 bases from J, the gap between germline ends came to 18 bases. The CDR3 has 14 residues. Here the CDR3 reads CAGSGAEKTGELFF. The CDR3, as DNA: TGTGCCGGTAGTGGGGCGGAGAAGACCGGGGAGCTGTTTTTT.

The rearrangement joins TRBV28 to TRBJ1-2, with D perhaps matching TRBD1 (5 bases). CDR1 is MDHEN, CDR2 SYDVKM, per germline. CDR3 length: 13 residues. With 2 bases removed from V and 8 bases from J, the gap between germline ends came to 12 bases. The CDR3 DNA reads as TGTGCCAGCAGTTTAAATGGGGGGAGAGGCTACACCTTC. It yields the protein CASSLNGGRGYTF.

This clonotype was detected only a few times. The chain combines TRBV5-4 with TRBJ2-6; no reliable D call. The CDR3 totals 17 residues. Trimming removed 4 bases at V and 1 base at J, with 15 bases between. Germline values: CDR1 SGHNT, CDR2 YYREEE (reference sequence). This CDR3 reads CASSTTPYVSGANVLTF. For the CDR3, the DNA is TGTGCCAGCAGCACGACACCCTACGTGTCTGGGGCCAACGTCCTGACTTTC.

The rearrangement uses TRBV29-1 and TRBJ2-3, with 7 bases lining up with TRBD1. CDR3 size: 14 residues. CDR1 and CDR2 (germline): SQVTM, ANQGSEA. The junction had 10 bases not matched to a gene; V was cut back by 6 bases and J by 4 bases. The CDR3 loop reads CSVRTGEGSDTQYF. In nucleotides, the CDR3 is TGCAGCGTCCGGACAGGAGAGGGGTCAGATACGCAGTATTTT.

This chain connects TRBV30 to TRBJ2-3; no reliable D call. Germline assignment: CDR1 GTSNPN and CDR2 SVGIG (reference sequence). The CDR3 spans 15 residues. Trimming stripped 4 bases from V and 6 bases from J, with 20 bases between. This chain's CDR3 is CAWTNRLVGSDTQYF. CDR3 nucleotide sequence: TGTGCCTGGACTAATAGGCTAGTTGGTTCGGATACGCAGTATTTT.

This clonotype showed up just a few times. V usage is TRBV4-3 and J usage is TRBJ2-3, with 7 bases that match TRBD1. J gave up 4 bases and V 0 bases, and 7 bases lay outside the gene matches. The germline V gene encodes CDR1 LGHNA and CDR2 YSLEER. The CDR3 extends over 16 amino acids. The CDR3 nucleotides are TGCGCCAGCAGCCAAGATGGCCACAGGGGAGCAGATACGCAGTATTTT. Its translation is CASSQDGHRGADTQYF.

The rearrangement joins TRBV4-1 to TRBJ1-3; no clear D gene. Trimming removed 0 bases from V and 2 bases from J, with 5 bases in between. Germline V CDR1 and CDR2: MGHRA, YSYEKL. CDR3 length: 14 residues. The CDR3 reads CASSQEWPGNTIYF. CDR3 sequence (DNA): TGCGCCAGCAGCCAAGAGTGGCCTGGAAACACCATATATTTT.

This clonotype was counted between two and nine times. V gene TRBV6-4 combines with J gene TRBJ1-5, with 7 nucleotides matching TRBD1. Germline V gene lookup returns CDR1 MRHNA and CDR2 SNTAGT. The trim removed 2 bases at V and 5 bases at J, leaving 3 bases unmatched. This CDR3 has 14 amino acids. The CDR3 DNA reads TGTGCCAGCAGTGACCGAGGGACAGATCAGCCCCAGCATTTT. Its protein is CASSDRGTDQPQHF.